The rows below give T cell receptor beta chains drawn from one sample of a study of early T cells in non-severe SARS-CoV-2 infection. TCRdb reanalysed the 5' RACE reads using MiXCR and keeps one entry per CDR3 protein. This table holds roughly 86,000 distinct CDR3 sequences, about 14% found once. Input material: whole blood. These TCRs come from an adult who was a healthcare worker with PCR-confirmed SARS-CoV-2 infection or an uninfected control (not recorded which). Each CDR3 is given with its conserved first and last residue. Each record gives: clone size, V gene, D gene, J gene, CDR3 protein, CDR3 DNA. The D gene is left open where the match is weak. Size tells how often a clone was seen (once, few, many) or the class of an expanded clone, and some rows leave it out.

clone_size: .; v_call: TRBV5-6; d_call: TRBD1; j_call: TRBJ1-2; cdr3_aa: CASSLRDRARYGYTF; cdr3_nt: TGTGCCAGCAGCTTGCGCGACAGGGCGCGGTATGGCTACACCTTC
clone_size: .; v_call: TRBV4-2; d_call: TRBD1; j_call: TRBJ2-1; cdr3_aa: CASSQPQGEYNEQFF; cdr3_nt: TGTGCCAGCAGCCAGCCACAGGGGGAATACAATGAGCAGTTCTTC
clone_size: .; v_call: TRBV5-1; d_call: .; j_call: TRBJ1-1; cdr3_aa: CASRAYPMNTEAFF; cdr3_nt: TGCGCCAGCAGGGCCTACCCCATGAACACTGAAGCTTTCTTT
clone_size: many; v_call: TRBV6-1; d_call: .; j_call: TRBJ1-5; cdr3_aa: CASEGRPFSNQPQHF; cdr3_nt: TGTGCCAGCGAGGGCAGGCCCTTTAGCAATCAGCCCCAGCATTTT
clone_size: .; v_call: TRBV30; d_call: .; j_call: TRBJ1-1; cdr3_aa: CAWSVMGTEAFF; cdr3_nt: TGTGCCTGGAGTGTTATGGGAACTGAAGCTTTCTTT
clone_size: .; v_call: TRBV30; d_call: .; j_call: TRBJ1-1; cdr3_aa: CAWGGQMNTEAFF; cdr3_nt: TGTGCCTGGGGCGGACAGATGAACACTGAAGCTTTCTTT
clone_size: many; v_call: TRBV6-4; d_call: TRBD1; j_call: TRBJ2-2; cdr3_aa: CASGGQGLLPNTGELFF; cdr3_nt: TGTGCCAGCGGGGGACAGGGACTACTCCCGAACACCGGGGAGCTGTTTTTT
clone_size: many; v_call: TRBV14; d_call: .; j_call: TRBJ1-1; cdr3_aa: CASSPLTEAFF; cdr3_nt: TGTGCCAGCAGCCCCCTCACTGAAGCTTTCTTT
clone_size: many; v_call: TRBV24-1; d_call: TRBD1; j_call: TRBJ1-1; cdr3_aa: CATSLGGGTEAFF; cdr3_nt: TGTGCCACCAGTCTAGGGGGCGGCACTGAAGCTTTCTTT
clone_size: .; v_call: TRBV5-8; d_call: .; j_call: TRBJ1-4; cdr3_aa: CASSGGRTGATNEKLFF; cdr3_nt: TGTGCCAGCAGCGGAGGAAGGACTGGTGCAACTAATGAAAAACTGTTTTTT
clone_size: .; v_call: TRBV5-1; d_call: .; j_call: TRBJ2-4; cdr3_aa: CASQDYGGAKNIQYF; cdr3_nt: TGCGCCAGCCAGGATTATGGTGGGGCCAAAAACATTCAGTACTTC
clone_size: .; v_call: TRBV6-5; d_call: .; j_call: TRBJ1-2; cdr3_aa: CASSLTGGSYGYTF; cdr3_nt: TGTGCCAGCAGTTTGACAGGAGGGAGCTATGGCTACACCTTC
clone_size: .; v_call: TRBV18; d_call: TRBD2; j_call: TRBJ2-1; cdr3_aa: CASSPRSLAGGRDEQFF; cdr3_nt: TGTGCCAGCTCACCACGGTCCCTAGCGGGGGGCCGCGATGAGCAGTTCTTC
clone_size: many; v_call: TRBV3-1; d_call: .; j_call: TRBJ1-1; cdr3_aa: CASSQGGLTEAFF; cdr3_nt: TGTGCCAGCAGCCAAGGGGGCCTCACTGAAGCTTTCTTT
clone_size: few; v_call: TRBV20-1; d_call: .; j_call: TRBJ1-5; cdr3_aa: CSAREDYPGSTYSNQPQHF; cdr3_nt: TGCAGTGCTAGAGAGGATTACCCAGGGTCCACTTATAGCAATCAGCCCCAGCATTTT
clone_size: .; v_call: TRBV12-3/TRBV12-4; d_call: .; j_call: TRBJ2-1; cdr3_aa: CASSLIVGSLYNEQFF; cdr3_nt: TGTGCCAGCAGTTTAATAGTCGGTTCCCTTTACAATGAGCAGTTCTTC
clone_size: .; v_call: TRBV29-1; d_call: TRBD1; j_call: TRBJ1-6; cdr3_aa: CSARLGPGQNSPLHF; cdr3_nt: TGCAGCGCCCGTCTCGGACCGGGACAGAATTCACCCCTCCACTTT
clone_size: many; v_call: TRBV5-1; d_call: .; j_call: TRBJ1-5; cdr3_aa: CASSLKQGRKYGNQPQHF; cdr3_nt: TGCGCCAGCAGCCTTAAACAGGGAAGGAAGTATGGCAATCAGCCCCAGCATTTT
clone_size: .; v_call: TRBV4-2; d_call: .; j_call: TRBJ1-2; cdr3_aa: CASSQVSIDNYGYTF; cdr3_nt: TGTGCCAGCAGCCAAGTTAGCATAGACAACTATGGCTACACCTTC
clone_size: .; v_call: TRBV19; d_call: .; j_call: TRBJ1-5; cdr3_aa: CASSMLVREGNQPQHF; cdr3_nt: TGTGCCAGTAGTATGTTAGTCAGGGAGGGCAATCAGCCCCAGCATTTT
clone_size: many; v_call: TRBV7-6; d_call: TRBD1; j_call: TRBJ2-2; cdr3_aa: CASSLAGQGSGELFF; cdr3_nt: TGTGCCAGCAGCTTAGCGGGACAGGGCTCCGGGGAGCTGTTTTTT
clone_size: many; v_call: TRBV7-6; d_call: .; j_call: TRBJ2-5; cdr3_aa: CASSLFEETQYF; cdr3_nt: TGTGCCAGCAGCTTATTTGAGGAGACCCAGTACTTC
clone_size: few; v_call: TRBV20-1; d_call: TRBD1; j_call: TRBJ2-2; cdr3_aa: CSARDGQGITGELFF; cdr3_nt: TGCAGTGCTAGAGATGGACAGGGGATCACCGGGGAGCTGTTTTTT
clone_size: .; v_call: TRBV11-2; d_call: .; j_call: TRBJ2-5; cdr3_aa: CASSLGRATQYF; cdr3_nt: TGTGCCAGCAGCTTAGGGCGGGCGACCCAGTACTTC
clone_size: few; v_call: TRBV6-5; d_call: .; j_call: TRBJ1-2; cdr3_aa: CASSYLQSPELYGYTF; cdr3_nt: TGTGCCAGCAGTTACCTTCAAAGCCCCGAACTCTATGGCTACACCTTC
clone_size: .; v_call: TRBV5-1; d_call: .; j_call: TRBJ2-1; cdr3_aa: CASSFQESSYNEQFF; cdr3_nt: TGCGCCAGCAGCTTTCAGGAGAGCTCCTACAATGAGCAGTTCTTC
clone_size: few; v_call: TRBV18; d_call: .; j_call: TRBJ2-5; cdr3_aa: CASSLYRKETQYF; cdr3_nt: TGTGCCAGCTCACTGTACAGGAAAGAGACCCAGTACTTC
clone_size: many; v_call: TRBV11-2; d_call: TRBD1; j_call: TRBJ2-5; cdr3_aa: CASRGTGRAETQYF; cdr3_nt: TGTGCCAGCCGGGGGACAGGGAGGGCGGAGACCCAGTACTTC
clone_size: few; v_call: TRBV2; d_call: .; j_call: TRBJ1-1; cdr3_aa: CAAKSQGSEAFF; cdr3_nt: TGTGCCGCCAAGTCTCAAGGCAGTGAAGCTTTCTTT
clone_size: .; v_call: TRBV24-1; d_call: .; j_call: TRBJ2-3; cdr3_aa: CATSDAAGPFTDTQYF; cdr3_nt: TGTGCCACCAGTGATGCGGCAGGGCCATTCACAGATACGCAGTATTTT
clone_size: .; v_call: TRBV9; d_call: .; j_call: TRBJ2-3; cdr3_aa: CASSVERDTQYF; cdr3_nt: TGTGCCAGCAGCGTAGAGCGGGATACGCAGTATTTT
clone_size: few; v_call: TRBV7-9; d_call: .; j_call: TRBJ2-1; cdr3_aa: CASSLGSAGDEQFF; cdr3_nt: TGTGCCAGCAGCTTAGGGAGCGCCGGGGATGAGCAGTTCTTC
clone_size: few; v_call: TRBV29-1; d_call: .; j_call: TRBJ1-2; cdr3_aa: CSVDPGVANYGYTF; cdr3_nt: TGCAGCGTTGACCCCGGGGTGGCTAACTATGGCTACACCTTC
clone_size: few; v_call: TRBV5-4; d_call: .; j_call: TRBJ1-1; cdr3_aa: CASSVRLGTEAFF; cdr3_nt: TGTGCCAGCAGCGTCCGGCTTGGCACTGAAGCTTTCTTT
clone_size: many; v_call: TRBV10-3; d_call: .; j_call: TRBJ2-5; cdr3_aa: CAISDLRETQYF; cdr3_nt: TGTGCCATCAGTGACTTACGCGAGACCCAGTACTTC
clone_size: many; v_call: TRBV30; d_call: .; j_call: TRBJ1-5; cdr3_aa: CAWSVEGHQPQHF; cdr3_nt: TGTGCCTGGAGTGTAGAAGGACATCAGCCCCAGCATTTT
clone_size: few; v_call: TRBV11-2; d_call: .; j_call: TRBJ1-5; cdr3_aa: CASSPTGMRDQPQHF; cdr3_nt: TGTGCCAGCAGCCCGACGGGGATGAGGGATCAGCCCCAGCATTTT
clone_size: .; v_call: TRBV29-1; d_call: .; j_call: TRBJ1-3; cdr3_aa: CSMDQDAVSGNTIYF; cdr3_nt: TGCAGCATGGATCAGGACGCTGTCTCTGGAAACACCATATATTTT
clone_size: few; v_call: TRBV10-3; d_call: TRBD1; j_call: TRBJ2-3; cdr3_aa: CAISGGTALTDTQYF; cdr3_nt: TGTGCCATCAGTGGGGGGACAGCTCTCACAGATACGCAGTATTTT
clone_size: many; v_call: TRBV11-2; d_call: .; j_call: TRBJ2-1; cdr3_aa: CASSLTSRYNEQFF; cdr3_nt: TGTGCCAGCAGCTTAACCAGTCGGTACAATGAGCAGTTCTTC
clone_size: few; v_call: TRBV29-1; d_call: .; j_call: TRBJ2-1; cdr3_aa: CSARHNEQFF; cdr3_nt: TGCAGCGCCCGTCACAATGAGCAGTTCTTC
clone_size: many; v_call: TRBV5-1; d_call: .; j_call: TRBJ2-2; cdr3_aa: CASSLAVTWTGELFF; cdr3_nt: TGCGCCAGCAGCTTGGCCGTGACTTGGACCGGGGAGCTGTTTTTT
clone_size: .; v_call: TRBV27; d_call: .; j_call: TRBJ1-1; cdr3_aa: CASSSMGGNTEAFF; cdr3_nt: TGTGCCAGCAGTTCGATGGGGGGCAACACTGAAGCTTTCTTT
clone_size: few; v_call: TRBV12-3/TRBV12-4; d_call: .; j_call: TRBJ2-5; cdr3_aa: CASSANRETQYF; cdr3_nt: TGTGCCAGCAGTGCAAACAGGGAGACCCAGTACTTC
clone_size: .; v_call: TRBV6-5; d_call: .; j_call: TRBJ2-3; cdr3_aa: CASSRDSTDTQYF; cdr3_nt: TGTGCCAGCAGTCGGGACTCTACAGATACGCAGTATTTT
clone_size: many; v_call: TRBV10-1; d_call: .; j_call: TRBJ1-1; cdr3_aa: CASSDRAAEAFF; cdr3_nt: TGCGCCAGCAGTGACAGGGCCGCTGAAGCTTTCTTT
clone_size: many; v_call: TRBV6-5; d_call: .; j_call: TRBJ2-5; cdr3_aa: CASNGRMYQETQYF; cdr3_nt: TGTGCCAGCAATGGTAGAATGTACCAAGAGACCCAGTACTTC
clone_size: .; v_call: TRBV19; d_call: .; j_call: TRBJ2-3; cdr3_aa: CASSTDRTDTQYF; cdr3_nt: TGTGCCAGTAGTACAGATCGGACAGATACGCAGTATTTT
clone_size: few; v_call: TRBV6-5; d_call: TRBD1; j_call: TRBJ1-1; cdr3_aa: CASRKQGDTEAFF; cdr3_nt: TGTGCCAGCAGGAAACAGGGGGACACTGAAGCTTTCTTT
clone_size: .; v_call: TRBV27; d_call: .; j_call: TRBJ1-4; cdr3_aa: CASSFISGEVNEKLFF; cdr3_nt: TGTGCCAGCAGTTTTATCAGCGGGGAGGTTAATGAAAAACTGTTTTTT
clone_size: .; v_call: TRBV5-1; d_call: .; j_call: TRBJ2-1; cdr3_aa: CASSFGLTSYNEQFF; cdr3_nt: TGCGCCAGCAGCTTCGGACTGACCTCCTACAATGAGCAGTTCTTC
clone_size: .; v_call: TRBV12-3/TRBV12-4; d_call: .; j_call: TRBJ1-1; cdr3_aa: CASSLHAGFPEAFF; cdr3_nt: TGTGCCAGCAGTCTTCACGCAGGGTTCCCTGAAGCTTTCTTT
clone_size: many; v_call: TRBV7-9; d_call: .; j_call: TRBJ2-2; cdr3_aa: CASSLVQGTNTGELFF; cdr3_nt: TGTGCCAGCAGCTTAGTGCAGGGTACAAACACCGGGGAGCTGTTTTTT